Sequencing of this T cell receptor (beta chain) was carried out in a study of T cell responses to AZD1222 COVID-19 vaccine. J was trimmed by 4 bases and V by 2 bases; bases with no gene match: 7. This CDR3 is 16 amino acids long. The germline V gene has CDR1 SGDLS and CDR2 YYNGEE. Here immunoSEQ multiplex PCR was the method, and the copy in TCRdb shows in-frame clones only, minus some. The data contain fewer than 200,000 clones, 85% to 95% of them singletons. Source: peripheral blood, taken 28 days after the second AZD1222 dose. The chain links TRBV9 to TRBJ2-3; 10 nucleotides align to TRBD2. This receptor was taken from an adult who received the AZD1222 COVID-19 vaccine. The CDR3 spells CASSVNDLAGADTQYF. Written as DNA, the CDR3 is TGTGCCAGCAGCGTTAACGACCTAGCGGGGGCAGATACGCAGTATTTT.